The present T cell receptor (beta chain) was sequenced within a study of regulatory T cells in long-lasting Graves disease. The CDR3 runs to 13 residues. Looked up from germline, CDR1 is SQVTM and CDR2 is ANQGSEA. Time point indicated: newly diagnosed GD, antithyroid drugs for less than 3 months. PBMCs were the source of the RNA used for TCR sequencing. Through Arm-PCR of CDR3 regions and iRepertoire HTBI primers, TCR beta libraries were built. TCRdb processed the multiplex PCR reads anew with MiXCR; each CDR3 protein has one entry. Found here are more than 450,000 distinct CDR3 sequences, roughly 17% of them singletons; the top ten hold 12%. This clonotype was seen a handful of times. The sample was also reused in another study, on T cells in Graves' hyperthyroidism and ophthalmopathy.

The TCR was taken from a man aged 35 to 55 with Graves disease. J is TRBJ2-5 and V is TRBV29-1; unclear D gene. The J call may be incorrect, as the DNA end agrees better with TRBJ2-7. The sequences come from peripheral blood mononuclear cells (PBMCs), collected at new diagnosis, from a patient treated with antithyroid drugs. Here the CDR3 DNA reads TGCAGCGTTGAAAGTAGGAGCTCCTACGAGCAGTACTTC. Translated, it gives CSVESRSSYEQYF.